A selection of T cell receptor beta chains follows, all from one sample in a study of T cell repertoires in cytomegalovirus infection. The antigens of these receptors remain unknown. TCRdb analysed the reads with MiXCR anew, one entry per CDR3 protein. The sample records some 320,000 distinct CDR3 sequences, almost 30% being singletons. Material: cultured PBMCs, obtained from culture after CMV antigen stimulation. These receptors were collected from a human donor in good health (CMV status not recorded). Some clones in this sample may be carry-over from other donors' samples. Both conserved end residues are part of each CDR3. The D gene is left open where the match is weak. Clone size is shown for a subset of rows, as once, few, many or a class of expanded clone.

D gene: NA
V gene: TRBV28
clone size: many
J gene: TRBJ1-2
CDR3 DNA: TGTGCCAGCAGTTTAGTTCTGGGGCAGGGTGGCGATGGCTACACCTTC
CDR3 protein: CASSLVLGQGGDGYTF

D gene: NA
V gene: TRBV12-3/TRBV12-4
clone size: few
J gene: TRBJ2-7
CDR3 DNA: TGTGCCAGCAGTTTAATGGAGGGGAGCGAGCAGTACTTC
CDR3 protein: CASSLMEGSEQYF

D gene: TRBD2
V gene: TRBV15
clone size: few
J gene: TRBJ2-7
CDR3 DNA: TGTGCCACCAGCGCGGGAGGGCCCGAGCAGTACTTC
CDR3 protein: CATSAGGPEQYF

D gene: TRBD2
V gene: TRBV20-1
clone size: NA
J gene: TRBJ2-3
CDR3 DNA: TGCAGTGCTAGAGAGGTTAAGCGGGGGGGGCTCTTAGAGATGGATACGCAGTATTTT
CDR3 protein: CSAREVKRGGLLEMDTQYF

D gene: NA
V gene: TRBV7-6
clone size: few
J gene: TRBJ2-5
CDR3 DNA: TGTGCCAGCAGCGACGTAAAAGAGACCCAGTACTTC
CDR3 protein: CASSDVKETQYF

D gene: NA
V gene: TRBV19
clone size: few
J gene: TRBJ1-5
CDR3 DNA: TGTGCCAGTAGTGGGAGGGACGGAGATCAGCCCCAGCATTTT
CDR3 protein: CASSGRDGDQPQHF

D gene: TRBD1
V gene: TRBV12-5
clone size: few
J gene: TRBJ1-5
CDR3 DNA: TGTGCTAGTGCCCCGGACAGGGGCTATAGCAATCAGCCCCAGCATTTT
CDR3 protein: CASAPDRGYSNQPQHF

D gene: NA
V gene: TRBV7-9
clone size: many
J gene: TRBJ2-1
CDR3 DNA: TGTGCCAGCAGCTTCTCTGGGCATGAGCAGTTCTTC
CDR3 protein: CASSFSGHEQFF

D gene: NA
V gene: TRBV20-1
clone size: NA
J gene: TRBJ2-2
CDR3 DNA: TGCAGTGCTAGTCTCGCGGGGCGGACCGGGGAGCTGTTTTTT
CDR3 protein: CSASLAGRTGELFF

D gene: NA
V gene: TRBV7-3
clone size: few
J gene: TRBJ1-1
CDR3 DNA: TGTGCCAGCAGCTTGAGAGGGTCGGACACTGAAGCTTTCTTT
CDR3 protein: CASSLRGSDTEAFF

D gene: NA
V gene: TRBV7-8
clone size: NA
J gene: TRBJ2-1
CDR3 DNA: TGTGCCAGCAGCCCCCCGGGGGTAGTGGGCAATGAGCAGTTCTTC
CDR3 protein: CASSPPGVVGNEQFF

D gene: TRBD1
V gene: TRBV29-1
clone size: NA
J gene: TRBJ2-3
CDR3 DNA: TGCAGCGTTGAAGCACTTTCATTACCGGGACAGGGGGAAGATACGCAGTATTTT
CDR3 protein: CSVEALSLPGQGEDTQYF

D gene: TRBD1
V gene: TRBV7-2
clone size: many
J gene: TRBJ2-4
CDR3 DNA: TGTGCCAGCAGCTATGACAGGGGGCAGAACATTCAGTACTTC
CDR3 protein: CASSYDRGQNIQYF

D gene: NA
V gene: TRBV7-8
clone size: many
J gene: TRBJ2-1
CDR3 DNA: TGTGCCAGCAGCCCTAATTTAACGCCCTACAATGAGCAGTTCTTC
CDR3 protein: CASSPNLTPYNEQFF

D gene: NA
V gene: TRBV28
clone size: NA
J gene: TRBJ1-1
CDR3 DNA: TGTGCCAGCAGAAAAAGGCTGAACACTGAAGCTTTCTTT
CDR3 protein: CASRKRLNTEAFF

D gene: TRBD1
V gene: TRBV15
clone size: NA
J gene: TRBJ1-2
CDR3 DNA: TGTGCCACCAGCAGAGATCCCCGCACAGGGGTTCGTGGCTACACCTTC
CDR3 protein: CATSRDPRTGVRGYTF

D gene: NA
V gene: TRBV7-2
clone size: many
J gene: TRBJ2-3
CDR3 DNA: TGTGCCAGCAGCTTTGTTATAGGCACAGATACGCAGTATTTT
CDR3 protein: CASSFVIGTDTQYF

D gene: NA
V gene: TRBV7-9
clone size: NA
J gene: TRBJ2-1
CDR3 DNA: TGTGCCAGCAGCTTAACATACAAGGATTCCGATGAGCAGTTCTTC
CDR3 protein: CASSLTYKDSDEQFF

D gene: NA
V gene: TRBV28
clone size: few
J gene: TRBJ1-4
CDR3 DNA: TGTGCCAGCAGAAGAGGTTCGAATGAAAAACTGTTTTTT
CDR3 protein: CASRRGSNEKLFF

D gene: NA
V gene: TRBV7-8
clone size: NA
J gene: TRBJ2-1
CDR3 DNA: TGTGCCAGCAGCGCAGGTCCTGGAGGGGGATTTAAGAACAATGAGCAGTTCTTC
CDR3 protein: CASSAGPGGGFKNNEQFF

D gene: TRBD2
V gene: TRBV5-1
clone size: few
J gene: TRBJ2-3
CDR3 DNA: TGCGCCAGCAGCGTTGGGACTAGCGGGAGCACAGATACGCAGTATTTT
CDR3 protein: CASSVGTSGSTDTQYF

D gene: TRBD2
V gene: TRBV12-3/TRBV12-4
clone size: NA
J gene: TRBJ2-2
CDR3 DNA: TGTGCCAGCAGTTTCGCAATTCTGACTAGCGGGGGGCGGAACGGCGGGGAGCTGTTTTTT
CDR3 protein: CASSFAILTSGGRNGGELFF

D gene: NA
V gene: TRBV19
clone size: few
J gene: TRBJ1-1
CDR3 DNA: TGTGCCAGTGCGCGGGGGGGGCGGAACACTGAAGCTTTCTTT
CDR3 protein: CASARGGRNTEAFF

D gene: TRBD1
V gene: TRBV6-2/TRBV6-3
clone size: few
J gene: TRBJ1-6
CDR3 DNA: TGTGCCAGCAGTTCCTTCGGGACAGCCAATTCACCCCTCCACTTT
CDR3 protein: CASSSFGTANSPLHF

D gene: NA
V gene: TRBV7-9
clone size: many
J gene: TRBJ1-1
CDR3 DNA: TGTGCCAGCAGCCTAAGACAGGTCGTAGCGGCTGAAGCTTTCTTT
CDR3 protein: CASSLRQVVAAEAFF

D gene: NA
V gene: TRBV10-3
clone size: NA
J gene: TRBJ1-1
CDR3 DNA: TGTGCCATCAGTGAACCAAGGGACAACACTGAAGCTTTCTTT
CDR3 protein: CAISEPRDNTEAFF

D gene: TRBD2
V gene: TRBV4-1
clone size: NA
J gene: TRBJ2-2
CDR3 DNA: TGCGCCAGCAGCCAAACACTAGCGGGAGTGTACACCGGGGAGCTGTTTTTT
CDR3 protein: CASSQTLAGVYTGELFF

D gene: NA
V gene: TRBV12-3/TRBV12-4
clone size: NA
J gene: TRBJ1-2
CDR3 DNA: TGTGCCAGCTTCCTTGGGGGCATTCGGGCTAACTATGGCTACACCTTC
CDR3 protein: CASFLGGIRANYGYTF

D gene: NA
V gene: TRBV27
clone size: few
J gene: TRBJ2-7
CDR3 DNA: TGTGCCAGCAGTTCCCCCCCCGGGACCTACGAGCAGTACTTC
CDR3 protein: CASSSPPGTYEQYF

D gene: TRBD1
V gene: TRBV6-5
clone size: NA
J gene: TRBJ2-7
CDR3 DNA: TGTGCCAGCAGTGAGCAGGGGGTACCCTACGAGCAGTACTTC
CDR3 protein: CASSEQGVPYEQYF

D gene: NA
V gene: TRBV7-3
clone size: once
J gene: TRBJ2-7
CDR3 DNA: TGTGCCTCCGGGCAGGGAGACTCCTACGAGCAGTACTTC
CDR3 protein: CASGQGDSYEQYF

D gene: NA
V gene: TRBV7-9
clone size: many
J gene: TRBJ1-6
CDR3 DNA: TGTGCCAGCAGCGTGGGACCTAATTCACCCCTCCACTTT
CDR3 protein: CASSVGPNSPLHF

D gene: NA
V gene: TRBV20-1
clone size: NA
J gene: TRBJ1-2
CDR3 DNA: TGCAGTGCTAGAGAGCCCAACAGACGGGGCACCTTC
CDR3 protein: CSAREPNRRGTF

D gene: NA
V gene: TRBV5-6
clone size: NA
J gene: TRBJ1-1
CDR3 DNA: TGTGCCAGCAGCTTGGAGGGGGACCTCACTGAAGCTTTCTTT
CDR3 protein: CASSLEGDLTEAFF

D gene: TRBD2
V gene: TRBV5-8
clone size: NA
J gene: TRBJ2-1
CDR3 DNA: TGTGCCAGCAGCTTGGGAGTCCGGGAGGGTAACAATGAGCAGTTCTTC
CDR3 protein: CASSLGVREGNNEQFF

D gene: NA
V gene: TRBV7-2
clone size: few
J gene: TRBJ1-6
CDR3 DNA: TGTGCCAGCAGCCCCGATCCCCGGACAGCACTAAATTCACCCCTCCACTTT
CDR3 protein: CASSPDPRTALNSPLHF